There are a few counts of the clone carrying this T cell receptor (beta chain). Its antigen is not known. The data are from a study of CD8 T cells in ankylosing spondylitis. Study conclusions and caveats: Relatively scarce in peripheral blood, disease-linked clones were CD8+. Certain motif variants had earlier appeared in reactive arthritis synovial fluid and blood. From matched ankylosing spondylitis synovial fluid, disease-linked clones were reportedly recovered at significantly enriched levels. Blood of patients with ankylosing spondylitis appeared to be characterized by a TCR beta motif of several highly homologous variants.

TCRdb analysed the 5' RACE reads with MiXCR anew, one entry per CDR3 protein. The repertoire holds 700,000 or so distinct CDR3 sequences, roughly 20% seen once, with around a fifth in the top ten. The CDR3 runs to 14 residues. Germline CDR1 reads SGHTA; CDR2 reads FQGNSA. V lost 8 bases and J 4 bases, leaving 16 bases between the germline ends. The receptor was isolated from a male donor with ankylosing spondylitis. The chain uses TRBV7-2 and TRBJ2-3; D remains unclear. Sequencing was done on a sample of blood, either unsorted or a sorted T cell fraction (not recorded which). CDR3 DNA sequence: TGTGCCAGCTCGGCCCCAAGGCTCCCAGATACGCAGTATTTT. Translating it yields CASSAPRLPDTQYF. Combining the CDR3 with reference TRBV7-2 and TRBJ2-3 gives the whole variable domain GAGVSQSPSNKVTEKGKDVELRCDPISGHTALYWYRQSLGQGLEFLIYFQGNSAPDKSGLPSDRFSAERTGGSVSTLTIQRTQQEDSAVYLCASSAPRLPDTQYFGPGTRLTVL.